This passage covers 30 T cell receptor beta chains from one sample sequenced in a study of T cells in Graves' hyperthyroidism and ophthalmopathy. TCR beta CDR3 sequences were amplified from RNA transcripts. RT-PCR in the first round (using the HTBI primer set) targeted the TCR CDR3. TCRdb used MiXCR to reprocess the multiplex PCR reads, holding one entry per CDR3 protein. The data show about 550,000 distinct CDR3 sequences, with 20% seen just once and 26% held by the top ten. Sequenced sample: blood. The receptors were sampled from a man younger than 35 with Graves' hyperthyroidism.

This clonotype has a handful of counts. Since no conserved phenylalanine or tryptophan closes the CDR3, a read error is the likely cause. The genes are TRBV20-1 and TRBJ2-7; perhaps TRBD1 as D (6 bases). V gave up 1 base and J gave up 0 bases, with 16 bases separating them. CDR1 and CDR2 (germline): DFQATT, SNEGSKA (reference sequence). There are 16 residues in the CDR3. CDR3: CSARATGSLYSYEQYY. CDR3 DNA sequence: TGCAGTGCTAGAGCCACAGGGTCCCTATACTCCTACGAGCAGTACTAC.

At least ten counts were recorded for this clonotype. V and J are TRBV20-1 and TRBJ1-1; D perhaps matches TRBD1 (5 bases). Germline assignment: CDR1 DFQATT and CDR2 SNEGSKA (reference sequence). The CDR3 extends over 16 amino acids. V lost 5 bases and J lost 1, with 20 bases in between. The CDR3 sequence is CSAHHLGGPQNTEAFF. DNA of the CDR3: TGCAGTGCTCATCATTTGGGGGGTCCGCAGAACACTGAAGCTTTCTTT.

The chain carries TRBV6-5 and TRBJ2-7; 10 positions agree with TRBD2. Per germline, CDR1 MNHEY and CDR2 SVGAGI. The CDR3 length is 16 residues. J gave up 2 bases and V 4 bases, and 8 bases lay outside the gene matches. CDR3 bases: TGTGCCAGCAGTTCCGCCGGGACTAGCGCGACCTACGAGCAGTACTTC. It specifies CASSSAGTSATYEQYF.

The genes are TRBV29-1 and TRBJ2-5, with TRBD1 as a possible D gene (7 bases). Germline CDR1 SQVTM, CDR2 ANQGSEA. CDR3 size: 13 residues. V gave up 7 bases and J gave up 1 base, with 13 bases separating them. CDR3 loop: CSAGGTVQETQYF. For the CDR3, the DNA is TGCAGCGCTGGGGGGACAGTCCAAGAGACCCAGTACTTC.

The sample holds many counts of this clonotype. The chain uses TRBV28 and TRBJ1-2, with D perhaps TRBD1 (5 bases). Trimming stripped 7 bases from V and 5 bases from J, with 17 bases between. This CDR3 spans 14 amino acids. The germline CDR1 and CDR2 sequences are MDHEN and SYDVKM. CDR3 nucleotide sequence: TGTGCCAGCACCCCTCCCGGGACGTCGTATGGCTACACCTTC. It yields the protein CASTPPGTSYGYTF.

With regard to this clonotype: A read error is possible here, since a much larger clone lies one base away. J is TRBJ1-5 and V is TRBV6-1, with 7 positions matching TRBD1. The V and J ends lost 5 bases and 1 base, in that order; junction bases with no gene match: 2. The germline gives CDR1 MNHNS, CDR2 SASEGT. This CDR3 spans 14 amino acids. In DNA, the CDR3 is TGTGCCAGCAGTAAGGACAGGAGCAATCAGCCCCAGCATTTT. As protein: CASSKDRSNQPQHF.

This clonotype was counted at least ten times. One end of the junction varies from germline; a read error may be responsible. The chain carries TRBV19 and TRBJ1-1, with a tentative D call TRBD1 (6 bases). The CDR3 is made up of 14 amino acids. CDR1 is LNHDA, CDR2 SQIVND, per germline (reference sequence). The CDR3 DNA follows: TGTGCCGGTAGTGTGGACAGCCTTAACACTGAAGCTTTCTTT. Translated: CAGSVDSLNTEAFF.

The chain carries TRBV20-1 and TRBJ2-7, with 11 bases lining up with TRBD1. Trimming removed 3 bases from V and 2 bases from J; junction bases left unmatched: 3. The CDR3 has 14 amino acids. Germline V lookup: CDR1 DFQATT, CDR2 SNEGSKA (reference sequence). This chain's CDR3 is CSARDRGLTYEQYF. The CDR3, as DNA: TGCAGTGCTAGGGACAGGGGGCTAACCTACGAGCAGTACTTC.

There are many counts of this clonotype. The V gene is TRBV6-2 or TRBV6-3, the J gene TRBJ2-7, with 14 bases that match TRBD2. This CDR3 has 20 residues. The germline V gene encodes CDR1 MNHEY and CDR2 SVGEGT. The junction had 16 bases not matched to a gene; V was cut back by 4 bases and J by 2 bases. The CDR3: CASSSKYEGTSGGPTYEQYF. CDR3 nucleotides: TGTGCCAGCAGTTCAAAATATGAGGGGACTAGCGGGGGCCCTACCTACGAGCAGTACTTC.

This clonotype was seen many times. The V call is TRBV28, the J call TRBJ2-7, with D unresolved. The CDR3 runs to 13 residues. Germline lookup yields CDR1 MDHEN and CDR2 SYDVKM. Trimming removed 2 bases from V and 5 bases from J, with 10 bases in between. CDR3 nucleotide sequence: TGTGCCAGCAGTTTACCTCGACGGGACGAGCAGTACTTC. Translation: CASSLPRRDEQYF.

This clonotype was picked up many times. In DNA form, the CDR3 reads TGTGCCAGCAGCGCAGGGGTCAGGGCGAACACTGAAGCTTTCTTT. This gives the protein CASSAGVRANTEAFF. This sequence joins TRBV9 and TRBJ1-1; D might be TRBD1 (6 bases). CDR3 length: 15 residues. Germline CDR1 SGDLS, CDR2 YYNGEE. Trimming shortened V by 3 bases and J by 1 base, and 13 bases separated the two germline ends.

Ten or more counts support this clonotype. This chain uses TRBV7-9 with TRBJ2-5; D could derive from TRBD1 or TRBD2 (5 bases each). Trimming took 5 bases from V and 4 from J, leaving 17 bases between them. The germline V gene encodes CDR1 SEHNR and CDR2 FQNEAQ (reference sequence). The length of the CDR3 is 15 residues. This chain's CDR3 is CASSRRLGDGETQYF. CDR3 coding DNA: TGTGCCAGCAGCCGACGTCTCGGGGACGGAGAGACCCAGTACTTC.

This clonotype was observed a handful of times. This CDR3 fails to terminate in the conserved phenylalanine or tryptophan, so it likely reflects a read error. The CDR3 coding sequence is TGTGCCTGGAGTGTACATCCGAACACTGAAGCTTTCCTT. Translation gives CAWSVHPNTEAFL. The V call is TRBV30, the J call TRBJ1-1, with D uncertain. Germline V gene lookup returns CDR1 GTSNPN and CDR2 SVGIG (reference sequence). Trimming cost V 0 bases and J 1 base, with 6 bases left between them. CDR3 length equals 13 residues.

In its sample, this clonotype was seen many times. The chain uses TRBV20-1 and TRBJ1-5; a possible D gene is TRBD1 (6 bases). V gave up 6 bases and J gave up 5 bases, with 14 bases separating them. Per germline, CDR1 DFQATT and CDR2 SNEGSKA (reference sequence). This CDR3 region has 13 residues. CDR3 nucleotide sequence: TGCAGTGCAACAACAGGGACCGATCAGCCCCAGCATTTT. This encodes CSATTGTDQPQHF.

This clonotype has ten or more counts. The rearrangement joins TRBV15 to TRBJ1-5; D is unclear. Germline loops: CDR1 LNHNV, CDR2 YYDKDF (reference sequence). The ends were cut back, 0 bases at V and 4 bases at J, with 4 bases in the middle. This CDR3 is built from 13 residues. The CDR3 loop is CATSRDLNQPQHF. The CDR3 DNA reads TGTGCCACCAGCAGAGATTTGAATCAGCCCCAGCATTTT.

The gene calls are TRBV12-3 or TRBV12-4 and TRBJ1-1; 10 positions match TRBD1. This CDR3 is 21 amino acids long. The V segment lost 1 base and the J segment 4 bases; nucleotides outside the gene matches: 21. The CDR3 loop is CASSLVRDRGLGVTWGTEAFF. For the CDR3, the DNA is TGTGCCAGCAGTTTAGTGCGGGACAGGGGACTCGGGGTGACATGGGGCACTGAAGCTTTCTTT.

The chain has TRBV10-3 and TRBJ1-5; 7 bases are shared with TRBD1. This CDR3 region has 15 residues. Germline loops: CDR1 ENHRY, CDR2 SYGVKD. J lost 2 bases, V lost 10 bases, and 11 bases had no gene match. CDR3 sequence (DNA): TGTGCCACCGAACAGGGGTCCCAAGGCAATCAGCCCCAGCATTTT. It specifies CATEQGSQGNQPQHF.

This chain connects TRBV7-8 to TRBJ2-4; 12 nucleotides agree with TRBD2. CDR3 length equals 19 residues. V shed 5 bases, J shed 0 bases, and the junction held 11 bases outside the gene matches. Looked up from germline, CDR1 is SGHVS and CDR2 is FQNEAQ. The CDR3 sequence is CASSKELAGGTSAKNIQYF. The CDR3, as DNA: TGTGCCAGCAGCAAGGAGCTAGCGGGGGGGACCTCAGCCAAAAACATTCAGTACTTC.

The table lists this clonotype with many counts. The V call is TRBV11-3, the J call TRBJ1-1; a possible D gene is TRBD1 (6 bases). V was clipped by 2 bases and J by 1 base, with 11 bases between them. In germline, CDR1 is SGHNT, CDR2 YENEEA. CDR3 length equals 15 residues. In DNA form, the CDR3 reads TGTGCCAGCAGCTTAACTCGGACAGCGAACACTGAAGCTTTCTTT. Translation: CASSLTRTANTEAFF.

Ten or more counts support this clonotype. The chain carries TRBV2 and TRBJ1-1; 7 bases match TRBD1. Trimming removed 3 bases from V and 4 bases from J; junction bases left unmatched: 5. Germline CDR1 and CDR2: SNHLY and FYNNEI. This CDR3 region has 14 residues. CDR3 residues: CASSEDRPSTEAFF. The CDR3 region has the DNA TGTGCCAGCAGTGAGGACAGGCCTTCCACTGAAGCTTTCTTT.

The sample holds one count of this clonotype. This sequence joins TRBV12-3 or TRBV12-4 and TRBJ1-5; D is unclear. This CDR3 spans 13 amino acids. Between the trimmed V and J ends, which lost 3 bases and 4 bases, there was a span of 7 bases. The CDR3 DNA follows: TGTGCCAGCAGTTTTCGTCAAAATCAGCCCCAGCATTTT. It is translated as CASSFRQNQPQHF.

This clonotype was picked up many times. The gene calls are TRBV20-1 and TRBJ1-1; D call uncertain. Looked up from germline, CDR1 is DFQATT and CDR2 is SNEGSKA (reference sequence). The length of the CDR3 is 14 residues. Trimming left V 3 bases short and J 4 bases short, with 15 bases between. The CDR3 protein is CSASIRSSGTEAFF. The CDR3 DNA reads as TGCAGTGCTAGTATCAGGTCATCGGGCACTGAAGCTTTCTTT.

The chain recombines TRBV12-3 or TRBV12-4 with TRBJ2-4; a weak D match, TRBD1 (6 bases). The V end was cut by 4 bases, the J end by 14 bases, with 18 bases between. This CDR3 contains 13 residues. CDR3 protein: CASSSELGQGKYF. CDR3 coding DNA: TGTGCCAGCAGTTCGGAGCTTGGGCAGGGGAAGTACTTC.

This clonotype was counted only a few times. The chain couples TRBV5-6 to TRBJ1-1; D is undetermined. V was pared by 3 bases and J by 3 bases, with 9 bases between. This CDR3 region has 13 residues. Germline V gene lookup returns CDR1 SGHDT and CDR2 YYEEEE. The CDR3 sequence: CASSSYEDTEAFF. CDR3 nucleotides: TGTGCCAGCAGCTCGTACGAGGACACTGAAGCTTTCTTT.

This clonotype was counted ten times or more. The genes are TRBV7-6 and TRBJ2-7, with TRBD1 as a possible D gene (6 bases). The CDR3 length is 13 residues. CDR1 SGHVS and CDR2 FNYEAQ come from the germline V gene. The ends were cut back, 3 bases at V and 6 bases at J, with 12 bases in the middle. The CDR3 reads CASSLGQGLEQYF. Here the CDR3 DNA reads TGTGCCAGCAGCTTGGGCCAGGGGCTCGAGCAGTACTTC.

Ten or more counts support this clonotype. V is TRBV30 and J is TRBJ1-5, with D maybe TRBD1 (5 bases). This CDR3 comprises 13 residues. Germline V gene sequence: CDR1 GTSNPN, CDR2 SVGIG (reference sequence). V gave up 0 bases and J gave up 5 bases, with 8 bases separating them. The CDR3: CAWSVGGDQPQHF. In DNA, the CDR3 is TGTGCCTGGAGTGTTGGAGGGGATCAGCCCCAGCATTTT.

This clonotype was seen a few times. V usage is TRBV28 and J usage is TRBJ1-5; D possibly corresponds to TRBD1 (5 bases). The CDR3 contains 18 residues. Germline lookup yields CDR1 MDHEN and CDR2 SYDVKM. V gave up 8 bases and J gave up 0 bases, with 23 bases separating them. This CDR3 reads CASSIGDGAWDSNQPQHF. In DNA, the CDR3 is TGTGCCAGCTCGATCGGGGACGGCGCGTGGGATAGCAATCAGCCCCAGCATTTT.

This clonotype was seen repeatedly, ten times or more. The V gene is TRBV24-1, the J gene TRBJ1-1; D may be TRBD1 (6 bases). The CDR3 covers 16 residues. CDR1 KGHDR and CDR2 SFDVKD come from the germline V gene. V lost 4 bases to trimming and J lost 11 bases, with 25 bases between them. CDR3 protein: CATSDSDTGTHGGAFF. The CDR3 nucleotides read TGTGCCACCAGTGACTCTGATACCGGGACACACGGAGGGGCTTTCTTT.

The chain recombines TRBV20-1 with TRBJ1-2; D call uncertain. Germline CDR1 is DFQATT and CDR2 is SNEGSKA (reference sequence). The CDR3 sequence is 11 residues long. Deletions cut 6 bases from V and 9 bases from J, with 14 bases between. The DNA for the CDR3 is TGCAGTGCCGGGCAGCTAAGACGCTACACCTTC. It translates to CSAGQLRRYTF.

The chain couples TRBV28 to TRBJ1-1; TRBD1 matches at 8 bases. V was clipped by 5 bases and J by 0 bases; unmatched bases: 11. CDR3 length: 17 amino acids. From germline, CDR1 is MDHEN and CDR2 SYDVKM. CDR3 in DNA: TGTGCCAGCAGTCCGACACGACAGGGGCGCCTGAACACTGAAGCTTTCTTT. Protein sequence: CASSPTRQGRLNTEAFF.